This TCR beta chain derives from a study of low-dose radiotherapy and immunotherapy resistance in tumors. Looking at the study overall: With fractions of 0.5 Gy given every 2 weeks, Cohort 1 accumulated a total of 6.5 Gy. Every two weeks, cyclophosphamide 200 mg/m2 was infused one day before radiation plus immunotherapy.

This clonotype appeared many times. Regarding time point: before trial treatment. Along with nivolumab and ipilimumab, donors received aspirin, low-dose cyclophosphamide and low-dose radiotherapy. Advanced solid tumors lacking tumor-infiltrating lymphocytes characterized eligible patients. Alpha and beta chains were covered, as first-strand cDNA relied on TRAV- and TRBV-specific primers. TCRs underwent around 20 PCR cycles of amplification with a constant-region primer and V-primer adapter. TCRdb reprocessed the reads via MiXCR and lists one record per CDR3 protein. The sample carries 80,000 to 95,000 distinct CDR3 sequences, 9.4% recorded once. V was pared by 0 bases and J by 2 bases, with 12 bases of the junction left unmatched. The V gene's germline CDR1 is GTSNPN and CDR2 SVGIG (reference sequence). The CDR3 is 17 amino acids.

Sequencing used PBMCs, obtained before treatment. This TCR derives from a male donor with prostate cancer. The chain couples TRBV30 to TRBJ2-7, with TRBD2 identical over 8 bases. In DNA, the CDR3 is TGTGCCTGGAGTGTACCCCCCCGACTAGCGCGTACCTACGAGCAGTACTTC. This gives the protein CAWSVPPRLARTYEQYF.